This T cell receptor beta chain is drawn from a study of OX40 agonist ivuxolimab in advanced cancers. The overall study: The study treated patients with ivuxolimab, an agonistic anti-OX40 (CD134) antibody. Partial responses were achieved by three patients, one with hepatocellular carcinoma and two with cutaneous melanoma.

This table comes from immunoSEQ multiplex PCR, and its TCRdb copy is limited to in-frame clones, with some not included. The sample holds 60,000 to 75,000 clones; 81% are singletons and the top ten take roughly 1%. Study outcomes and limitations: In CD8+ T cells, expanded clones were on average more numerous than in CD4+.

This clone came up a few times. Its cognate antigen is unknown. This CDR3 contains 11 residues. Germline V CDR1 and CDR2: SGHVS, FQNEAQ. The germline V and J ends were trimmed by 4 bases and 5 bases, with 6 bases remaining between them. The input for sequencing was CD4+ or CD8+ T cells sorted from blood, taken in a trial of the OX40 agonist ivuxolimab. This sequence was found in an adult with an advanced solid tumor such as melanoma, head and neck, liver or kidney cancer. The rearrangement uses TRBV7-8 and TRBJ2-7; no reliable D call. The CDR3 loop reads CASSSLDEQYF. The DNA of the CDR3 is TGTGCCAGCAGCTCCCTCGACGAGCAGTACTTC.